One sample yielded the 15 T cell receptor beta chains listed below, sequenced in a study of molecular identifiers for immune sequencing clone quantification (dated by TCRdb to between 2017 and 2018). Library prep was done by PCR. Sequencing was carried out with a NextSeq 500. TCRdb reran the public reads through fastp at Q25 and MiXCR, keeping productive beta chains. Duplicate CDR3 protein sequences are folded into a single record with the most common DNA and genes. Across this sample there are about 330,000 distinct CDR3 sequences, with under 25% seen only once. The biggest ten clones account for roughly 0.7% of the sample. The sequencing sample was made of naive CD8+ T cells from blood, with Jurkat cell RNA spiked in. Reading the label with the study, this specimen's cell subset or site is: FACS-sorted CD8+CD4-CCR7+CD45RA+ naive T cells. Source of these receptors: a human donor in good health. Some libraries in this study had Jurkat cell RNA spiked in.

On this clonotype: Because the CDR3 is missing its conserved closing phenylalanine or tryptophan, this is likely a read error. The V and J genes are TRBV12-3 or TRBV12-4 and TRBJ1-5, with a weak D call TRBD1 (5 bases). This CDR3 is 14 amino acids long. The V and J ends lost 3 bases and 0 bases respectively, with 6 bases between them. Here the CDR3 DNA reads TGTGCCAGCAGTTTCGGGGCTAGCAATCAGCCCCAGCATTTA. Translated, it gives CASSFGASNQPQHL.

This clonotype came up many times. The V and J genes are TRBV6-7 and TRBJ2-3, with no clear D. TRBV6-7 is an ORF, and what it does is uncertain. The CDR3 runs 12 residues. V was clipped by 6 bases and J by 9 bases, with 13 bases between them. The CDR3 spells CASSYSRVTQYF. Written as DNA, the CDR3 is TGTGCCAGCAGCTATAGCAGAGTGACGCAGTATTTT.

This clonotype was seen ten or more times. The chain employs TRBV5-6 and TRBJ2-3; 7 bases map to TRBD1. With V trimmed by 0 bases and J by 1 base, 2 bases remained unmatched. Germline CDR1 SGHDT, CDR2 YYEEEE. This CDR3 has 15 amino acids. CDR3 residues: CASSLATGGTDTQYF. CDR3 nucleotides: TGTGCCAGCAGCTTGGCTACAGGGGGCACAGATACGCAGTATTTT.

The gene calls are TRBV10-3 and TRBJ2-5, with 8 nucleotides matching TRBD2. This CDR3 has 16 residues. Germline V gene data show CDR1 as ENHRY and CDR2 as SYGVKD. V gave up 2 bases and J gave up 5 bases; unmatched junction bases: 10. The CDR3 protein is CAISEGLAGRWETQYF. The CDR3 DNA sequence: TGTGCCATCAGTGAGGGGCTAGCGGGCCGGTGGGAGACCCAGTACTTC.

On this clonotype: A single base separates this from a much larger clone, so it may be a read error. This chain connects TRBV28 to TRBJ1-5, with D possibly matching TRBD1 (5 bases). The V end was cut by 11 bases, the J end by 7 bases, with 24 bases between. The CDR3 extends over 15 amino acids. Germline CDR1 reads MDHEN; CDR2 reads SYDVKM. The CDR3 DNA follows: TGTGCCGGCACTCAGATGGGGGAGGCGGCCCAGCCCCAGCATTTT. Translated, it gives CAGTQMGEAAQPQHF.

This clonotype appeared a few times. This chain links TRBV27 with TRBJ1-1; no firm D call. This CDR3 is 14 amino acids long. Germline V gene lookup returns CDR1 MNHEY and CDR2 SMNVEV (reference sequence). V lost 6 bases to trimming and J lost 7 bases, with 18 bases between them. CDR3 sequence (DNA): TGTGCCAGCAGCTGGCTGAGTAACTCCGGTGAAGCTTTCTTT. Translated: CASSWLSNSGEAFF.

The chain has TRBV20-1 and TRBJ1-5; weak D call: TRBD1 (5 bases). The CDR3 totals 16 residues. Germline V lookup: CDR1 DFQATT, CDR2 SNEGSKA (reference sequence). V shed 4 bases and J shed 4 bases, with 20 bases lying between them. CDR3 loop: CSAKKDTSERNQPQHF. The DNA of the CDR3 is TGCAGTGCTAAAAAGGACACCTCTGAACGAAATCAGCCCCAGCATTTT.

This clonotype occurred many times. The chain couples TRBV11-2 to TRBJ2-5; D remains ambiguous. V lost 5 bases and J lost 3, with 13 bases in between. Germline V gene lookup returns CDR1 SGHAT and CDR2 FQNNGV. There are 14 residues in the CDR3. CDR3 in amino acids: CASSRVDSEETQYF. The CDR3 DNA reads as TGTGCCAGCAGCCGCGTCGATAGTGAAGAGACCCAGTACTTC.

The chain combines TRBV7-8 with TRBJ2-7; TRBD1 aligns across 8 bases. The CDR3 covers 16 residues. Per germline, CDR1 SGHVS and CDR2 FQNEAQ. V lost 5 bases, J lost 0 bases, and 9 bases stayed unmatched. The CDR3 region is CASSPVTGASSYEQYF. The CDR3 DNA reads as TGTGCCAGCAGCCCGGTGACAGGGGCCAGCTCCTACGAGCAGTACTTC. The full variable domain, in which reference TRBV7-8 and TRBJ2-7 provide the parts outside the CDR3, is GAGVSQSPRYKVAKRGQDVALRCDPISGHVSLFWYQQALGQGPEFLTYFQNEAQLDKSGLPSDRFFAERPEGSVSTLKIQRTQQEDSAVYLCASSPVTGASSYEQYFGPGTRLTVT.

There are many counts of this clonotype. The rearrangement links TRBV7-6 to TRBJ2-1, with 7 bases fitting TRBD1. The CDR3 is made up of 17 amino acids. Germline values: CDR1 SGHVS, CDR2 FNYEAQ. With 2 bases clipped from V and 5 bases from J, the junction kept 12 bases outside the gene matches. The CDR3 reads CASSLNYYVGQDNEQFF. The CDR3 DNA reads as TGTGCCAGCAGCTTAAACTACTATGTCGGACAGGACAATGAGCAGTTCTTC.

This clonotype showed up just once. A read error may be the cause here, since a much bigger clone is one base away. The V and J genes are TRBV7-3 and TRBJ2-1, with 9 bases that match TRBD2. Germline CDR1 SGHTA, CDR2 FQGTGA. The CDR3 contains 16 residues. J lost 6 bases, V lost 3 bases, and 9 bases had no gene match. The CDR3 DNA reads TGTGCCAGCAGCTTTCGGCTAGCGGGGCTAAGCAATGAGCAGTTCTTC. Protein sequence: CASSFRLAGLSNEQFF.

As to this clonotype: A much larger clone sits a single nucleotide away, making a read error possible. Given the absence of the conserved phenylalanine or tryptophan at the CDR3 end, a read error is likely. This rearrangement joins TRBV7-9 to TRBJ2-3, with D possibly matching TRBD1 (5 bases). The CDR3 consists of 14 residues. V dropped 4 bases and J dropped 2 bases, with 10 bases sitting between them. Germline V gene data show CDR1 as SEHNR and CDR2 as FQNEAQ (reference sequence). The DNA for the CDR3 is TGTGCCAGCAGCTCCCCCAGGGACACAGATACGCAGTATTTG. Residues: CASSSPRDTDTQYL.

This clonotype occurred a few times. This chain uses TRBV6-2 or TRBV6-3 with TRBJ2-5, with 7 nucleotides matching TRBD1. Germline values: CDR1 MNHEY, CDR2 SVGEGT. The CDR3 runs to 15 residues. V lost 8 bases and J lost 3; bases outside the gene matches: 12. CDR3 region: CASGIYRGQEETQYF. CDR3 in DNA: TGTGCCAGCGGGATTTACAGGGGTCAGGAAGAGACCCAGTACTTC.

The gene calls are TRBV7-9 and TRBJ2-3, with TRBD1 as a possible D gene (5 bases). Deletions cut 1 base from V and 5 bases from J, with 13 bases between. CDR3 length equals 15 residues. Germline V CDR1 and CDR2: SEHNR, FQNEAQ (reference sequence). The CDR3 loop reads CASSLVTVEEDTQYF. CDR3 nucleotide sequence: TGTGCCAGCAGCTTAGTGACAGTAGAGGAAGATACGCAGTATTTT.

The chain uses TRBV19 and TRBJ2-3; no definite D call. The length of the CDR3 is 13 residues. CDR1 and CDR2 (germline): LNHDA, SQIVND (reference sequence). The V end was cut by 3 bases, the J end by 4 bases, with 8 bases between. Here the CDR3 reads CASSIYVADTQYF. The CDR3 nucleotides read TGTGCCAGTAGTATCTACGTCGCAGATACGCAGTATTTT. Complete variable domain (other parts from reference TRBV19 and TRBJ2-3): DGGITQSPKYLFRKEGQNVTLSCEQNLNHDAMYWYRQDPGQGLRLIYYSQIVNDFQKGDIAEGYSVSREKKESFPLTVTSAQKNPTAFYLCASSIYVADTQYFGPGTRLTVL.